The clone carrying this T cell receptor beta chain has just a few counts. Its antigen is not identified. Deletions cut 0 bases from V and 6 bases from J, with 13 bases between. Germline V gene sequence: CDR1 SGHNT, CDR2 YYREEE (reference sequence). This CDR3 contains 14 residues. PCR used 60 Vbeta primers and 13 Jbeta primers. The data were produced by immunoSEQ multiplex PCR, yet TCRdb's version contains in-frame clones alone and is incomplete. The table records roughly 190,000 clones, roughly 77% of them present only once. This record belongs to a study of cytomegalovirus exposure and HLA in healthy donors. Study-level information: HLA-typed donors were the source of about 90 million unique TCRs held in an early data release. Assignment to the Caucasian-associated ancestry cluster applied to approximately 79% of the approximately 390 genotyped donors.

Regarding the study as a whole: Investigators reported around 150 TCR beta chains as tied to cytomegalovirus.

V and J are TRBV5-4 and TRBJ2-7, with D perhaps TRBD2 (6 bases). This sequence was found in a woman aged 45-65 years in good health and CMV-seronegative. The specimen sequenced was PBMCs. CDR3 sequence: CASSLVGTSGEQYF. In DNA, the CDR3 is TGTGCCAGCAGCTTGGTAGGGACTTCGGGCGAGCAGTACTTC.